These 16 T cell receptor beta chains originate from one sample sequenced in a study of blood T cell repertoires in COVID-19 (dated by TCRdb to between 2020 and 2021). Library generation was performed with the immunoSEQ multiplex PCR assay. Imported from immuneACCESS, the table was reduced by TCRdb to in-frame sequences with V and J called. These copies leave out some clones; in studies compared against another copy, an unresolved V gene accounts for under half, and the cause of the remainder is not known. This sample comprises under 200,000 clones, approximately 87% of them detected only once. The ten largest account for approximately 9.9% of the sample. The sample consisted of peripheral blood. Receptor source: a woman in her sixties or seventies with COVID-19, enrolled during active disease.

The chain employs TRBV7-3 and TRBJ2-1; D is possibly TRBD1 (6 bases). Germline-derived CDR1 and CDR2 are SGHTA and FQGTGA. This CDR3 is 13 amino acids long. Trimming left V 5 bases short and J 10 bases short, with 15 bases between. The DNA of the CDR3 is TGTGCCAGCAGCCAGGGGAGTTGGGCAGAGCAGTTCTTC. Protein sequence: CASSQGSWAEQFF.

The chain carries TRBV5-1 and TRBJ2-3; 10 positions match TRBD2. V trimming: 6 bases; J trimming: 5 bases; junction bases outside the gene matches: 9. The CDR3 extends over 15 amino acids. Per germline, CDR1 SGHRS and CDR2 YFSETQ. CDR3 loop: CASTASGRWIDTQYF. The CDR3 bases are TGCGCCAGCACAGCTAGCGGGAGATGGATAGATACGCAGTATTTT.

The rearrangement uses TRBV6-5 and TRBJ2-4; maybe TRBD1 (5 bases). This CDR3 spans 16 amino acids. V lost 0 bases, J lost 5 bases, and 14 bases lay in between. Germline values: CDR1 MNHEY, CDR2 SVGAGI. In DNA form, the CDR3 reads TGTGCCAGCAGTTACTCGAAGACAGCATTCCAAAACATTCAGTACTTC. Amino acids: CASSYSKTAFQNIQYF.

The chain combines TRBV7-2 with TRBJ1-1, with D uncertain. This CDR3 is 12 amino acids long. CDR1 and CDR2 from the germline V gene are SGHTA and FQGNSA. V dropped 5 bases and J dropped 4 bases, with 8 bases sitting between them. The CDR3 spells CASSEGFTEAFF. The DNA of the CDR3 is TGTGCCAGCAGCGAGGGTTTCACTGAAGCTTTCTTT.

The gene calls are TRBV5-8 and TRBJ1-1, with 9 bases fitting TRBD1. The CDR3 length is 15 residues. The V and J ends lost 4 bases and 6 bases, in that order; junction bases with no gene match: 10. CDR1 is SGHTS, CDR2 YDEGEE, per germline. This CDR3 is CASSPNRGRNAEAFF. The DNA for the CDR3 is TGTGCCAGCAGCCCAAACAGGGGGCGCAATGCTGAAGCTTTCTTT.

V usage is TRBV19 and J usage is TRBJ2-3, with 7 bases identical to TRBD2. Germline lookup yields CDR1 LNHDA and CDR2 SQIVND (reference sequence). This CDR3 comprises 14 residues. The ends lost 3 bases at V and 3 bases at J; junction bases unmatched: 3. CDR3 bases: TGTGCCAGTAGTATCGGGGGGAGGACAGATACGCAGTATTTT. It codes for CASSIGGRTDTQYF.

The chain uses TRBV2 and TRBJ1-5; D possibly corresponds to TRBD1 (6 bases). Trimming took off 4 bases at V and 11 bases at J, with 9 bases between the two ends. This CDR3 comprises 11 residues. Germline V gene lookup returns CDR1 SNHLY and CDR2 FYNNEI. CDR3 region: CASSVRGSQHF. As DNA, the CDR3 is TGTGCCAGCAGTGTTAGGGGGTCCCAGCATTTT.

The chain links TRBV7-2 to TRBJ2-7; D ambiguous. CDR1 is SGHTA, CDR2 FQGNSA, per germline. CDR3 length equals 13 residues. The V end lost 6 bases, the J end lost 2 bases, and 11 bases lay between the germline ends. The CDR3 DNA is TGTGCCAGCAGTCGAGAGTCCACCTACGAGCAGTACTTC. Its translation is CASSRESTYEQYF.

There are a few counts of this clone. The chain is built from TRBV3-1 (or the pseudogene TRBV3-2) and TRBJ2-7; 10 positions match TRBD2. Germline values: CDR1 LGHDT, CDR2 YNNKEL (reference sequence). The CDR3 loop spans 17 amino acids. The ends lost 1 base at V and 2 bases at J; junction bases unmatched: 8. The CDR3 region is CASSQGLAGLSTYEQYF. The CDR3 coding sequence is TGTGCCAGCAGCCAAGGACTAGCGGGTCTCAGTACCTACGAGCAGTACTTC.

The chain links TRBV11-1 to TRBJ2-5, with D unclear. The CDR3 is made up of 11 amino acids. Trimming shortened V by 5 bases and J by 1 base, and 2 bases separated the two germline ends. In germline, CDR1 is SGHAT, CDR2 FQDESV (reference sequence). The CDR3 DNA sequence: TGTGCCAGCAGCCTCCAAGAGACCCAGTACTTC. It translates to CASSLQETQYF.

This sequence joins TRBV15 and TRBJ1-3, with D unresolved. Looked up from germline, CDR1 is LNHNV and CDR2 is YYDKDF (reference sequence). Trimming removed 0 bases at V and 1 base at J, with 13 bases between. The length of the CDR3 is 17 residues. This CDR3 is CATSRDYGRKSGNTIYF. The CDR3 coding sequence is TGTGCCACCAGCAGAGATTATGGCAGAAAATCTGGAAACACCATATATTTT.

The chain combines TRBV6-5 with TRBJ1-6, with 8 nucleotides matching TRBD1. V was pared by 7 bases and J by 7 bases, with 6 bases of the junction left unmatched. Germline lookup yields CDR1 MNHEY and CDR2 SVGAGI. This CDR3 spans 14 amino acids. CDR3 protein: CASTATGANSPLHF. CDR3 nucleotides: TGTGCCAGCACCGCGACAGGGGCGAATTCACCCCTCCACTTT.

The rearrangement joins TRBV19 to TRBJ1-1; 7 nucleotides line up with TRBD1. Germline CDR1 is LNHDA and CDR2 is SQIVND (reference sequence). There are 13 residues in the CDR3. J was trimmed by 5 bases and V by 5 bases; bases with no gene match: 5. The CDR3 DNA reads as TGTGCCAGTAGTCAGGGGGAAGGGACTGAAGCTTTCTTT. Protein product: CASSQGEGTEAFF. The full variable domain, its missing parts supplied by reference TRBV19 and TRBJ1-1, is DGGITQSPKYLFRKEGQNVTLSCEQNLNHDAMYWYRQDPGQGLRLIYYSQIVNDFQKGDIAEGYSVSREKKESFPLTVTSAQKNPTAFYLCASSQGEGTEAFFGQGTRLTVV.

The chain carries TRBV7-8 and TRBJ1-1, with D hard to call. V lost 1 base to trimming and J lost 0 bases, with 9 bases between them. Germline CDR1 reads SGHVS; CDR2 reads FQNEAQ. The length of the CDR3 is 15 residues. The CDR3 DNA follows: TGTGCCAGCAGCTTAGGGGCAGCAATGAACACTGAAGCTTTCTTT. This codes for CASSLGAAMNTEAFF.

The CDR3 bases are TGTGCCAGCAGTGCAGGGTTTCAGCCCCAGCATTTT. Translating it yields CASSAGFQPQHF. The chain uses TRBV28 and TRBJ1-5, with D possibly matching TRBD1 (5 bases). The CDR3 runs 12 residues. Germline V gives CDR1 MDHEN, CDR2 SYDVKM. Trimming took 5 bases from V and 6 from J, leaving 8 bases between them.

The sample holds a few counts of this clone. The chain recombines TRBV27 with TRBJ2-7; 9 nucleotides match TRBD1. CDR3 length: 14 residues. Germline CDR1 and CDR2: MNHEY and SMNVEV (reference sequence). The trim removed 4 bases at V and 5 bases at J, leaving 6 bases unmatched. The CDR3 DNA reads as TGTGCCAGCAGTTGGTGGGACAGGGTCGACGAGCAGTACTTC. Amino acids: CASSWWDRVDEQYF.